This note documents a single T cell receptor beta chain sequence. What it binds is not known. This CDR3 spans 15 amino acids. CDR1 and CDR2 (germline): SNHLY, FYNNEI. With V trimmed by 5 bases and J by 9 bases, 10 bases remained unmatched. This sample is part of a study of response to subunit inactivated influenza vaccine. MiXCR, run by TCRdb on the RT-PCR reads, gives a single entry per CDR3 protein. The data contain about half a million distinct CDR3 sequences, over 25% of them singletons. Study-wide results and limits: That few new T cells are recruited by each seasonal influenza vaccination was the authors' suggestion.

The rearrangement uses TRBV2 and TRBJ2-1; 10 positions agree with TRBD2. This clonotype originated in a man aged 50-59 years who received an inactivated influenza vaccine. The sequenced sample was CD4+ T cells sorted from PBMCs, obtained more than 4 days after vaccination. The CDR3 nucleotides read TGTGCCAGCAGTCCCCAAAGCGGGAGGGCCGGTGAGCAGTTCTTC. This codes for CASSPQSGRAGEQFF. The full variable domain, rest sourced from reference TRBV2 and TRBJ2-1, is EPEVTQTPSHQVTQMGQEVILRCVPISNHLYFYWYRQILGQKVEFLVSFYNNEISEKSEIFDDQFSVERPDGSNFTLKIRSTKLEDSAMYFCASSPQSGRAGEQFFGPGTRLTVL.